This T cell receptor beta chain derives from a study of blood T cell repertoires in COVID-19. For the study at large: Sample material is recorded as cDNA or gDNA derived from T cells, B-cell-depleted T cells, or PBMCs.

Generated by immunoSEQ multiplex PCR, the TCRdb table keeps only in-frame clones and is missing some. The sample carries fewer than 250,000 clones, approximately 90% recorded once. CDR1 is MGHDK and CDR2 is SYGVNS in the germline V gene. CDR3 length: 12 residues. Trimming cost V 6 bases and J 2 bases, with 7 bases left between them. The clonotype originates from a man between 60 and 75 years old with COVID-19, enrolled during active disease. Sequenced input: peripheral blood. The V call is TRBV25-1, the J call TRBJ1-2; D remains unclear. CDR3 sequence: CASRSGNYGYTF. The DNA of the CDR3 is TGTGCCAGCAGATCCGGGAACTATGGCTACACCTTC.